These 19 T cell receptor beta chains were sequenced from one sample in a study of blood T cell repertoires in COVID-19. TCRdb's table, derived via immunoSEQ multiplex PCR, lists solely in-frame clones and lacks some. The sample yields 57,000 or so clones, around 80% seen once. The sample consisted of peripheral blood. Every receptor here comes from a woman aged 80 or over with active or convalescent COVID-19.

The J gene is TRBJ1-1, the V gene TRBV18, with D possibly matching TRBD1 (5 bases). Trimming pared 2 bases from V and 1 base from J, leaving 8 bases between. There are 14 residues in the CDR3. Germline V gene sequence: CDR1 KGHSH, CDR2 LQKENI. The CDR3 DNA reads TGTGCCAGCTCACCAACAGGACAGAACACTGAAGCTTTCTTT. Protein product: CASSPTGQNTEAFF.

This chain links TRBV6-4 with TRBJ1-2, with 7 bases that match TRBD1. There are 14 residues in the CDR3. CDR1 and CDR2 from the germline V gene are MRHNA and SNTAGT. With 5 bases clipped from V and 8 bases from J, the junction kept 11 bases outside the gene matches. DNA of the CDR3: TGTGCCAGCAGTCCCACAGGGGATTCGGGAGGCTACACCTTC. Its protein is CASSPTGDSGGYTF.

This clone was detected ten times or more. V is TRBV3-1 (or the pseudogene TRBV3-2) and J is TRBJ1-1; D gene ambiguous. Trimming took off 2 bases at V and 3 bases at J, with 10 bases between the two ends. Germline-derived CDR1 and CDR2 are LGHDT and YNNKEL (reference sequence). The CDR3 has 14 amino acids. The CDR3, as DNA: TGTGCCAGCAGCCAACTTAGTGGTGACACTGAAGCTTTCTTT. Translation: CASSQLSGDTEAFF.

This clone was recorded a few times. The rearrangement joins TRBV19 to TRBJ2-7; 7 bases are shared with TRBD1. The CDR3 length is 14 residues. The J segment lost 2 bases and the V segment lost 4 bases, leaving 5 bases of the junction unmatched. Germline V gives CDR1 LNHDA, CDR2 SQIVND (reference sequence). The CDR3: CASSTRQGPYEQYF. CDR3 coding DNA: TGTGCCAGTAGTACTCGACAGGGTCCCTACGAGCAGTACTTC.

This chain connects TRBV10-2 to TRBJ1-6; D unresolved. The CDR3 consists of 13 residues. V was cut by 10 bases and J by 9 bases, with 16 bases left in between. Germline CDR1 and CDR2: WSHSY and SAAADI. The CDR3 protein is CATRGREVSPLHF. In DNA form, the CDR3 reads TGCGCCACCCGAGGGAGGGAGGTTTCACCCCTCCACTTT.

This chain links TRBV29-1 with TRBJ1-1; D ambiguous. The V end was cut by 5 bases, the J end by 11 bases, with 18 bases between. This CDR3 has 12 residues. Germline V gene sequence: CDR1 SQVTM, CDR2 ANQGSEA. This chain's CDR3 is CSVSKGDVDAFF. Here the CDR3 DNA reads TGCAGCGTTTCAAAAGGAGATGTAGACGCTTTCTTT.

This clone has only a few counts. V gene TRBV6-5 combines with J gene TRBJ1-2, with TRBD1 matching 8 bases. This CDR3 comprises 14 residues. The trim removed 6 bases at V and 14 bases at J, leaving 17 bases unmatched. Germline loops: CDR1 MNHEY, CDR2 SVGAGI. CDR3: CASRVSGTGRPTTF. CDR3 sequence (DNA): TGTGCCAGCAGAGTTTCCGGGACAGGCCGCCCTACTACCTTC.

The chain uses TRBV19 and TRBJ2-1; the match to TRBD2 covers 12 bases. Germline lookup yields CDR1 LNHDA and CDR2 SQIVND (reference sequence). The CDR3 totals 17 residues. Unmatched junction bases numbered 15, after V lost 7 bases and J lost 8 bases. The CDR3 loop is CASTPARLAGAVDEQFF. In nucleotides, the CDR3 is TGTGCCAGTACCCCTGCCCGACTAGCGGGGGCCGTGGATGAGCAGTTCTTC.

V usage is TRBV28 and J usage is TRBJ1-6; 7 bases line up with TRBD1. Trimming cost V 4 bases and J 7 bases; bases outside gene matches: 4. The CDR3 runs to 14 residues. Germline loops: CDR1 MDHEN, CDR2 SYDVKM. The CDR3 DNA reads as TGTGCCAGCAGTTATACAGGGGCGAATTCACCCCTCCACTTT. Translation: CASSYTGANSPLHF.

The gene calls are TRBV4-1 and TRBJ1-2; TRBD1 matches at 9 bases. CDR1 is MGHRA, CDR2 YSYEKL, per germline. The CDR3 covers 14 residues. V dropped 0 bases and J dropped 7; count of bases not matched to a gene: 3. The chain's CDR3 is CASSQEGTGTGYTF. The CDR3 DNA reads TGCGCCAGCAGCCAAGAGGGGACAGGGACTGGCTACACCTTC.

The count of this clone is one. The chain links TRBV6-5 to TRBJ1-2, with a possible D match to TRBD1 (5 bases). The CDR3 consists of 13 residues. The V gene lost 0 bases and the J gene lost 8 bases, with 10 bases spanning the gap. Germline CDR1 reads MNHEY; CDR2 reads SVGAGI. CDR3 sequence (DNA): TGTGCCAGCAGTTACTCTGAGGAGGGGGGCTACACCTTC. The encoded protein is CASSYSEEGGYTF.

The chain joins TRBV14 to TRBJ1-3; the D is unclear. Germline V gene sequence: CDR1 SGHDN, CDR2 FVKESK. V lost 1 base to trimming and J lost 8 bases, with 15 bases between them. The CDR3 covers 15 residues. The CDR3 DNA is TGTGCCAGCAGCCAAGGTCTCGTGATGGAGGACACCATATATTTT. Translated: CASSQGLVMEDTIYF.

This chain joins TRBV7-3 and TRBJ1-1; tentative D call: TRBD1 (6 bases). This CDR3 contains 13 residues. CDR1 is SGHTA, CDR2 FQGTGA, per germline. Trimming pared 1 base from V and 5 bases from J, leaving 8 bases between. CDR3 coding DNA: TGTGCCAGCAGCTTAAGCAGGGGTACTGAAGCTTTCTTT. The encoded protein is CASSLSRGTEAFF.

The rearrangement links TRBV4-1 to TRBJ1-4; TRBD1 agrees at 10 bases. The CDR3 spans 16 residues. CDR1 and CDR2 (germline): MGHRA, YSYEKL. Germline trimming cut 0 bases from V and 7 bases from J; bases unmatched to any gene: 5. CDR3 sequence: CASSQEIGTGVEKLFF. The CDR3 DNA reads TGCGCCAGCAGCCAAGAGATAGGGACAGGGGTTGAAAAACTGTTTTTT.

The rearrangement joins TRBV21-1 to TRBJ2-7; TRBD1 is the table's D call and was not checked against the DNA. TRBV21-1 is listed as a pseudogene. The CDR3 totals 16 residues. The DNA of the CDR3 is TGTGCCAGCAGCACAAAGGTGAGGCAGGGGATAGGCGAGCAGTACTTC. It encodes CASSTKVRQGIGEQYF.

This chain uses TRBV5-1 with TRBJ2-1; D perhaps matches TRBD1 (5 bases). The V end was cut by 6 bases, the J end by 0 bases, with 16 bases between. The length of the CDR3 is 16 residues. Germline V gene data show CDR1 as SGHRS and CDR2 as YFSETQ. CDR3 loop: CASNTDSFSSYNEQFF. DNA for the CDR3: TGCGCCAGCAATACTGACAGCTTTAGCTCCTACAATGAGCAGTTCTTC.

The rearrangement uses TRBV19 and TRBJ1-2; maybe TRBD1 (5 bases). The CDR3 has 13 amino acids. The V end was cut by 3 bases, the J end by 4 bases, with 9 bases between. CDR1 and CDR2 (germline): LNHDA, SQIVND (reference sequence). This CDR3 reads CASSMAGLYGYTF. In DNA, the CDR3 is TGTGCCAGTAGTATGGCAGGGCTCTATGGCTACACCTTC.

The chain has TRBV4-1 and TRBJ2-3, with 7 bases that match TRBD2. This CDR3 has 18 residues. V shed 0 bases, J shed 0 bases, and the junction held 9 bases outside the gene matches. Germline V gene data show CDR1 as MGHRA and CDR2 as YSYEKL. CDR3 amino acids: CASSQDRGLSISTDTQYF. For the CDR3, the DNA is TGCGCCAGCAGCCAAGATAGGGGACTAAGCATCAGCACAGATACGCAGTATTTT.

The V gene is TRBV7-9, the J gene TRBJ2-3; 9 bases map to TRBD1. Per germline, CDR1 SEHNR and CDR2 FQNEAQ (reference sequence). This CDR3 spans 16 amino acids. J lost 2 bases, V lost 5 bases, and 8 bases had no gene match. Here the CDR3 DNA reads TGTGCCAGCAGCCGTACCGGGACAGGGCTCACAGATACGCAGTATTTT. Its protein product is CASSRTGTGLTDTQYF.